These T cell receptor beta chains were read from a single sample in a study of CD8 T cells in ankylosing spondylitis. TCRdb recomputed calls from the 5' RACE reads with MiXCR, one row per CDR3 protein. The table records about 240,000 distinct CDR3 sequences, 8.6% of them present only once. Material for sequencing was blood, either unsorted or a sorted T cell fraction (not recorded which). The receptors were sampled from a male donor with ankylosing spondylitis or in good health (not recorded which). Both conserved end residues are part of each CDR3. The order of the fields is V gene, J gene, CDR3 length, CDR3 protein.

>TRBV6-5|TRBJ2-5|12
CASSYIGGTEYF
>TRBV10-3|TRBJ2-1|12
CAIGLPPAEQFF
>TRBV20-1|TRBJ1-2|12
CSARTDTYGYAF
>TRBV20-1|TRBJ1-4|15
CSASLSGTGTGKLFF
>TRBV7-3|TRBJ2-1|11
CASSSGGEQFF
>TRBV5-1|TRBJ2-1|14
CASSSGQGYDEQFF
>TRBV30|TRBJ1-2|12
CAWEDRGHGYTF
>TRBV12-3/TRBV12-4|TRBJ2-3|16
CASSLTSGGRTDTQYF
>TRBV7-2|TRBJ2-7|15
CASSPEGGFAYEQYF
>TRBV27|TRBJ1-1|15
CATQGAGGTTSEAFF
>TRBV20-1|TRBJ1-6|14
CSARVPGTGSPLHF
>TRBV5-6|TRBJ2-1|16
CASSFPLAGRSNEQFF
>TRBV5-1|TRBJ1-3|17
CASSLGQASISGNTIYF
>TRBV19|TRBJ1-5|16
CASSPRQGNSNQPQHF
>TRBV27|TRBJ1-2|12
CATQGRSFGYTF
>TRBV20-1|TRBJ2-2|15
CSAITAQANTGELFF
>TRBV7-8|TRBJ1-4|13
CASRWQANEKLFF
>TRBV9|TRBJ1-1|13
CASSVDEMTEAFF
>TRBV4-2|TRBJ2-1|17
CASSQGPGLADYNEQFF
>TRBV7-2|TRBJ2-3|17
CASSQTSGGHSTDTQYF
>TRBV20-1|TRBJ1-2|14
CSAPGQAANYGYTF
>TRBV9|TRBJ2-2|18
CASSELAGAAANTGELFF
>TRBV5-1|TRBJ1-1|14
CASSPPHANTEAFF
>TRBV20-1|TRBJ1-2|14
CSAYTGTGDYGYTF
>TRBV5-1|TRBJ2-5|16
CASSLEWLRGGETQYF
>TRBV20-1|TRBJ1-5|14
CSADTADSNQPQHF
>TRBV7-2|TRBJ2-3|15
CASSLVWTPPDTQYF
>TRBV7-6|TRBJ2-7|17
CASSLLGTGSVSYEQYF
>TRBV19|TRBJ1-4|14
CASSGGTAGEKLFF
>TRBV6-1|TRBJ1-3|15
CAAVDKRASGNTIYF
>TRBV5-1|TRBJ2-1|17
CASSLVRGRPSYNEQFF
>TRBV7-3|TRBJ1-5|18
CASILGGCRLRLNQPQHF
>TRBV4-3|TRBJ2-3|15
CASSQVGVSTDTQYF